What follows are 22 T cell receptor beta chains derived from one specimen sequenced in a study of identical twins. TCRdb passed the 5' RACE reads through MiXCR, listing each CDR3 protein once. The sample holds 500,000 to 650,000 distinct CDR3 sequences, about 7.6% seen once. The data were also submitted as part of a second study, on yellow fever vaccine responses in identical twins.

Input material: PBMCs. The receptors stem from a woman younger than 30 in good health.

The rearrangement joins TRBV5-1 to TRBJ2-2; 10 bases fit TRBD2. The CDR3 covers 14 residues. The V gene's germline CDR1 is SGHRS and CDR2 YFSETQ. J was trimmed by 9 bases and V by 2 bases; bases with no gene match: 4. The CDR3 coding sequence is TGCGCCAGCAGCTTCCGGACTAGCGGCCGGGAGCTGTTTTTT. This translates into CASSFRTSGRELFF.

This chain joins TRBV18 and TRBJ1-1; TRBD1 is a possible D gene (6 bases). CDR3 length equals 16 residues. V shed 1 base and J shed 2 bases, with 14 bases lying between them. In germline, CDR1 is KGHSH, CDR2 LQKENI. The CDR3 coding sequence is TGTGCCAGCTCACCACGGTTATCAGGGGAAAACACTGAAGCTTTCTTT. Its translation: CASSPRLSGENTEAFF. Together with reference TRBV18 and TRBJ1-1, the CDR3 gives the full variable domain: NAGVMQNPRHLVRRRGQEARLRCSPMKGHSHVYWYRQLPEEGLKFMVYLQKENIIDESGMPKERFSAEFPKEGPSILRIQQVVRGDSAAYFCASSPRLSGENTEAFFGQGTRLTVV.

With regard to this clonotype: An end of the junction differs from the germline gene, which may be a read error. The chain uses TRBV12-3 or TRBV12-4 and TRBJ2-6, with 9 bases matching TRBD1. This CDR3 is built from 18 residues. CDR3 sequence (DNA): TGTGCCAGCTGTTTAATGGGACAGGGTTTAAGGGGGGCCAACGTCCTGACTTTC. This sequence encodes CASCLMGQGLRGANVLTF.

This clonotype appeared many times. The chain couples TRBV13 to TRBJ2-7, with a weak D call TRBD2 (5 bases). The germline CDR1 and CDR2 sequences are PRHDT and FYEKMQ (reference sequence). V lost 5 bases and J 6 bases, leaving 11 bases between the germline ends. The CDR3 runs to 12 residues. CDR3 loop: CASSPGMAEQYF. The CDR3 nucleotides are TGTGCCAGCAGCCCCGGGATGGCCGAGCAGTACTTC.

This clonotype was recorded at least ten times. V usage is TRBV10-3 and J usage is TRBJ2-3; a weak D match, TRBD1 (6 bases). V lost 5 bases, J lost 0 bases, and 18 bases lay in between. The CDR3 has 17 amino acids. Germline V gives CDR1 ENHRY, CDR2 SYGVKD. The CDR3, as DNA: TGTGCCATCAGTCCGGGACAACGGCAAGCAAGCACAGATACGCAGTATTTT. It is translated as CAISPGQRQASTDTQYF.

V gene TRBV18 combines with J gene TRBJ2-7; tentative D call: TRBD2 (5 bases). Per the germline V gene, CDR1 is KGHSH and CDR2 is LQKENI. V was cut by 0 bases and J by 5 bases, with 14 bases left in between. This CDR3 has 15 residues. CDR3 nucleotides: TGTGCCAGCTCACCACCGACGGGGTTGGTCGACGAGCAGTACTTC. Translating it yields CASSPPTGLVDEQYF.

This sequence joins TRBV6-5 and TRBJ2-3, with TRBD2 matching 8 bases. From germline, CDR1 is MNHEY and CDR2 SVGAGI. The junction had 1 base not matched to a gene; V was cut back by 2 bases and J by 3 bases. The CDR3 spans 14 residues. The CDR3 coding sequence is TGTGCCAGCAGTTACAGCGGGAGAACAGATACGCAGTATTTT. Translation gives CASSYSGRTDTQYF.

This rearrangement joins TRBV12-3 or TRBV12-4 to TRBJ2-3; D remains ambiguous. This CDR3 is 15 amino acids long. Trimming pared 4 bases from V and 4 bases from J, leaving 15 bases between. The chain's CDR3 is CASSWGNGSSDTQYF. CDR3 bases: TGTGCCAGCAGTTGGGGTAACGGCAGCTCAGATACGCAGTATTTT.

This chain links TRBV7-9 with TRBJ2-4; D unclear. V was pared by 9 bases and J by 0 bases, with 9 bases between. CDR3 length equals 13 residues. Germline CDR1 SEHNR, CDR2 FQNEAQ (reference sequence). The CDR3 here is CAREPLAKNIQYF. CDR3 coding DNA: TGTGCCAGAGAACCACTAGCCAAAAACATTCAGTACTTC.

The chain joins TRBV5-5 to TRBJ2-5; 9 bases match TRBD2. Germline V gene sequence: CDR1 SGHKS, CDR2 YYEKEE (reference sequence). Trimming at V came to 4 bases and at J to 3 bases, leaving 13 bases not matched to a gene. This CDR3 comprises 17 residues. The CDR3 loop is CASSMGLAILVKETQYF. CDR3 bases: TGTGCCAGCAGCATGGGACTAGCTATTTTAGTAAAAGAGACCCAGTACTTC.

This clonotype was counted many times. The gene calls are TRBV28 and TRBJ2-2; D is possibly TRBD1 or TRBD2 (5 bases each). The CDR3 is 14 amino acids. V lost 4 bases, J lost 4 bases, and 10 bases lay in between. Germline V gives CDR1 MDHEN, CDR2 SYDVKM. CDR3 nucleotide sequence: TGTGCCAGCAGTTCGCCAGGGACCACCGGGGAGCTGTTTTTT. It codes for CASSSPGTTGELFF.

The chain links TRBV11-2 to TRBJ2-5; 13 nucleotides match TRBD2. The junction had 5 bases not matched to a gene; V was cut back by 4 bases and J by 0 bases. Per germline, CDR1 SGHAT and CDR2 FQNNGV. The CDR3 runs to 17 residues. As DNA, the CDR3 is TGTGCCAGCAGCTACCGGACTAGCGGGGGCAACCAAGAGACCCAGTACTTC. Residues: CASSYRTSGGNQETQYF.

This clonotype was recorded at least ten times. V and J are TRBV12-3 or TRBV12-4 and TRBJ2-7; D gene uncertain. Trimming cost V 6 bases and J 2 bases, with 11 bases left between them. This CDR3 has 13 residues. CDR3 DNA sequence: TGTGCCAGCAGCCTCGTCGGGCCCTACGAGCAGTACTTC. This gives the protein CASSLVGPYEQYF.

This chain joins TRBV5-1 and TRBJ2-1; 10 bases match TRBD1. The CDR3 extends over 16 amino acids. The germline gives CDR1 SGHRS, CDR2 YFSETQ. Germline trimming cut 0 bases from V and 9 bases from J; bases unmatched to any gene: 9. The CDR3 sequence: CASSLGGQGSRSEQFF. DNA of the CDR3: TGCGCCAGCAGCTTGGGGGGACAGGGGAGTCGGAGTGAGCAGTTCTTC.

The rearrangement links TRBV20-1 to TRBJ1-5; 7 positions match TRBD1. This CDR3 region has 16 residues. Trimming cost V 5 bases and J 2 bases; bases outside gene matches: 12. From germline, CDR1 is DFQATT and CDR2 SNEGSKA (reference sequence). The CDR3 DNA is TGCAGTGCTGCAGACAGGGCCAAGGGAGGCAATCAGCCCCAGCATTTT. It translates to CSAADRAKGGNQPQHF.

This clonotype was counted between two and nine times. V gene TRBV28 combines with J gene TRBJ2-7; D is perhaps TRBD1 (5 bases). This CDR3 region has 13 residues. From germline, CDR1 is MDHEN and CDR2 SYDVKM. Trimming took off 6 bases at V and 2 bases at J, with 11 bases between the two ends. CDR3 in DNA: TGTGCCAGCAGCTCCGACAGCCCCTACGAGCAGTACTTC. Translated: CASSSDSPYEQYF. The variable domain in full, with the rest retrieved from reference TRBV28 and TRBJ2-7, is DVKVTQSSRYLVKRTGEKVFLECVQDMDHENMFWYRQDPGLGLRLIYFSYDVKMKEKGDIPEGYSVSREKKERFSLILESASTNQTSMYLCASSSDSPYEQYFGPGTRLTVT.

This chain uses TRBV4-1 with TRBJ2-6, with 8 bases aligning to TRBD1. This CDR3 comprises 19 residues. V was pared by 3 bases and J by 0 bases, with 10 bases of the junction left unmatched. CDR1 is MGHRA and CDR2 is YSYEKL in the germline V gene. The CDR3: CASSHTSGTGVSGANVLTF. The CDR3 DNA reads as TGCGCCAGCAGCCACACCTCCGGGACAGGAGTCTCTGGGGCCAACGTCCTGACTTTC.

The chain carries TRBV10-3 and TRBJ2-3; 11 bases fit TRBD2. Germline loops: CDR1 ENHRY, CDR2 SYGVKD. This CDR3 is 19 amino acids long. The V and J ends lost 0 bases and 0 bases, in that order; junction bases with no gene match: 8. Here the CDR3 reads CAISESGLAGGSSTDTQYF. The DNA for the CDR3 is TGTGCCATCAGTGAGTCAGGCCTAGCGGGGGGATCTAGCACAGATACGCAGTATTTT.

Comment on this clonotype: At one end the junction does not follow the germline gene, possibly because of a read error. This chain uses TRBV10-3 with TRBJ2-5; TRBD2 aligns across 13 bases. Per the germline V gene, CDR1 is ENHRY and CDR2 is SYGVKD. This CDR3 is built from 15 residues. CDR3 amino acids: CAIGDGLAGEETQYF. CDR3 nucleotides: TGTGCCATCGGTGACGGACTAGCGGGAGAAGAGACCCAGTACTTC.

This chain uses TRBV4-1 with TRBJ2-5; D tentatively fits TRBD1 or TRBD2 (5 bases each). V was trimmed by 5 bases and J by 0 bases, leaving 16 bases between them. This CDR3 contains 16 residues. The germline gives CDR1 MGHRA, CDR2 YSYEKL. CDR3 region: CASSFQPGRHQETQYF. The CDR3 coding sequence is TGCGCCAGCAGCTTCCAGCCGGGACGCCACCAAGAGACCCAGTACTTC.

The chain couples TRBV27 to TRBJ2-2; no definite D call. The CDR3 runs to 14 residues. With 6 bases removed from V and 1 base from J, the gap between germline ends came to 9 bases. Germline CDR1 is MNHEY and CDR2 is SMNVEV (reference sequence). CDR3 amino acids: CASSPILNTGELFF. DNA of the CDR3: TGTGCCAGCAGCCCTATCCTGAACACCGGGGAGCTGTTTTTT.

This clonotype has at least ten counts. This chain connects TRBV5-1 to TRBJ2-7; TRBD2 might be the D (6 bases). CDR3 length equals 14 residues. The germline V and J ends were trimmed by 2 bases and 4 bases, with 13 bases remaining between them. Germline V gene data show CDR1 as SGHRS and CDR2 as YFSETQ. The CDR3 DNA follows: TGCGCCAGCAGCTTTTACGGCGGGGATTACGAGCAGTACTTC. This encodes CASSFYGGDYEQYF.